This T cell receptor beta chain was obtained from a study of shared clonotypes between healthy human individuals. Study-level results: A few donors had 5% to 6% of their naive CD4 clonotypes in common. Naive subsets generally exceeded memory subsets in estimated richness.

Some clones are missing from TCRdb's copy, which holds only in-frame ones; the method was immunoSEQ multiplex PCR. In the table there are hundreds of thousands of clones, approximately 96% of which are singletons. CD8 cells classed as naive were CD45RO-negative and positively selected for CCR7, excluding terminally differentiated effector memory CD45RA+ cells. Of note for this clone: Its antigen is not known.

The CDR3 length is 12 residues. V was trimmed by 5 bases and J by 7 bases, leaving 9 bases between them. CDR1 is SEHNR, CDR2 FQNEAQ, per germline (reference sequence). The sequence derives from a woman in her twenties or thirties in good health. The chain employs TRBV7-9 and TRBJ2-1; D might be TRBD2 (5 bases). The sample comprised naive CD8+ T cells sorted from blood. The DNA of the CDR3 is TGTGCCAGCAGCCGTCCGGGAAATGAGCAGTTCTTC. As protein: CASSRPGNEQFF.